What follows are 10 T cell receptor beta chains derived from one specimen sequenced in a study of cytomegalovirus exposure and HLA in healthy donors. PCR was performed using 60 Vbeta and 13 Jbeta primers. Sequenced by immunoSEQ multiplex PCR; TCRdb stores in-frame clones only, minus some. The sample includes 110,000 to 150,000 clones. Sequencing input: PBMCs. These receptors all stem from a male donor in good health and CMV-seronegative.

The V call is TRBV27, the J call TRBJ2-7, with 10 bases lining up with TRBD1. CDR1 and CDR2 from the germline V gene are MNHEY and SMNVEV (reference sequence). CDR3 length: 14 residues. V gave up 6 bases and J gave up 2 bases; unmatched junction bases: 4. This CDR3 is CASSLGTGAYEQYF. CDR3 bases: TGTGCCAGCAGCCTGGGGACAGGGGCCTACGAGCAGTACTTC.

This chain links TRBV27 with TRBJ2-7; TRBD1 agrees at 9 bases. The CDR3 spans 16 residues. J was trimmed by 0 bases and V by 3 bases; bases with no gene match: 6. Per the germline V gene, CDR1 is MNHEY and CDR2 is SMNVEV (reference sequence). This CDR3 reads CASSFATGGVSYEQYF. The CDR3 DNA reads as TGTGCCAGCAGTTTCGCGACAGGGGGTGTCTCCTACGAGCAGTACTTC.

The rearrangement links TRBV7-9 to TRBJ2-4; D perhaps matches TRBD1 (5 bases). The CDR3 runs to 17 residues. V was shortened by 5 bases and J by 0 bases, with 17 bases between the two germline ends. Germline V gives CDR1 SEHNR, CDR2 FQNEAQ (reference sequence). Written as DNA, the CDR3 is TGTGCCAGCAGCCTCTCTGGGGCCCTACTAGCCAAAAACATTCAGTACTTC. Its protein is CASSLSGALLAKNIQYF. Supplemented by reference TRBV7-9 and TRBJ2-4, the full variable domain reads DTGVSQNPRHKITKRGQNVTFRCDPISEHNRLYWYRQTLGQGPEFLTYFQNEAQLEKSRLLSDRFSAERPKGSFSTLEIQRTEQGDSAMYLCASSLSGALLAKNIQYFGAGTRLSVL.

The chain couples TRBV18 to TRBJ2-1, with 7 bases aligning to TRBD2. Per the germline V gene, CDR1 is KGHSH and CDR2 is LQKENI. The CDR3 runs to 14 residues. J gave up 7 bases and V 3 bases, and 6 bases lay outside the gene matches. CDR3 residues: CASSPRSGSNEQFF. DNA of the CDR3: TGTGCCAGCTCACCTCGTAGCGGGTCGAATGAGCAGTTCTTC. Full variable domain (missing parts from reference TRBV18 and TRBJ2-1): NAGVMQNPRHLVRRRGQEARLRCSPMKGHSHVYWYRQLPEEGLKFMVYLQKENIIDESGMPKERFSAEFPKEGPSILRIQQVVRGDSAAYFCASSPRSGSNEQFFGPGTRLTVL.

The V call is TRBV28, the J call TRBJ2-7, with D tentatively TRBD2 (6 bases). The germline CDR1 and CDR2 sequences are MDHEN and SYDVKM. The V end was cut by 0 bases, the J end by 4 bases, with 16 bases between. This CDR3 comprises 16 residues. CDR3 sequence: CASSLWDKGRDYEQYF. CDR3 DNA: TGTGCCAGCAGTTTATGGGATAAGGGGCGGGATTACGAGCAGTACTTC.

The V call is TRBV19, the J call TRBJ2-1; tentatively, D is TRBD1 (5 bases). The V end lost 3 bases, the J end lost 1 base, and 10 bases lay between the germline ends. The CDR3 loop spans 15 amino acids. The V gene's germline CDR1 is LNHDA and CDR2 SQIVND (reference sequence). The CDR3 nucleotides are TGTGCCAGTAGTATCCTCCCAGGGTCCTACAATGAGCAGTTCTTC. Translating it yields CASSILPGSYNEQFF.

The rearrangement joins TRBV14 to TRBJ2-6, with 11 nucleotides matching TRBD1. The CDR3 contains 17 residues. Germline assignment: CDR1 SGHDN and CDR2 FVKESK. V lost 2 bases to trimming and J lost 2 bases; unmatched junction nucleotides: 2. CDR3 nucleotide sequence: TGTGCCAGCAGCCAACGGACAGGGGGCGCTGGGGCCAACGTCCTGACTTTC. Translating it yields CASSQRTGGAGANVLTF.

V and J are TRBV30 and TRBJ1-5, with 7 positions matching TRBD1. V trimming: 2 bases; J trimming: 2 bases; junction bases outside the gene matches: 9. CDR1 is GTSNPN, CDR2 SVGIG, per germline (reference sequence). CDR3 size: 16 residues. As DNA, the CDR3 is TGTGCCTGGAGTTTCTACAGGGGTGTAGGCAATCAGCCCCAGCATTTT. Translation: CAWSFYRGVGNQPQHF.

The rearrangement links TRBV19 to TRBJ1-1, with 9 bases aligning to TRBD1. The germline V gene encodes CDR1 LNHDA and CDR2 SQIVND (reference sequence). The length of the CDR3 is 18 residues. The ends lost 5 bases at V and 1 base at J; junction bases unmatched: 14. The CDR3 region is CASSPGTGHIQTNTEAFF. The CDR3 nucleotides are TGTGCCAGTAGTCCCGGGACAGGGCATATACAGACGAACACTGAAGCTTTCTTT.

The chain employs TRBV27 and TRBJ2-7, with 8 bases identical to TRBD2. Per germline, CDR1 MNHEY and CDR2 SMNVEV (reference sequence). The CDR3 covers 14 residues. J was trimmed by 4 bases and V by 6 bases; bases with no gene match: 8. The CDR3 coding sequence is TGTGCCAGCAGGAGCGGGGGCCAACTTTACGAGCAGTACTTC. This gives the protein CASRSGGQLYEQYF.